Following are 28 T cell receptor beta chains from one sample sequenced in a study of patients and donors after allogeneic stem cell transplantation. A single record per CDR3 protein comes from TCRdb applying MiXCR to the RT-PCR reads. Altogether some 880,000 distinct CDR3 sequences are present, roughly 18% being singletons, with the ten largest covering 6%. What was sequenced was blood, either unsorted or a sorted T cell fraction (not recorded which). These receptors were obtained from a human donor who was either an allogeneic HSCT recipient or a stem cell or donor lymphocyte infusion donor (not recorded which). It is not recorded whose cells these are; they may come from a transplant donor.

This clonotype was counted only a few times. The chain joins TRBV7-2 to TRBJ2-3; 12 bases align to TRBD2. CDR3 length: 16 amino acids. CDR1 is SGHTA and CDR2 is FQGNSA in the germline V gene. J was trimmed by 4 bases and V by 3 bases; bases with no gene match: 5. The CDR3 loop is CASSFPSGGVADTQYF. The CDR3 coding sequence is TGTGCCAGCAGCTTTCCTAGCGGGGGGGTTGCAGATACGCAGTATTTT.

This chain links TRBV5-1 with TRBJ2-2; no clear D. The germline CDR1 and CDR2 sequences are SGHRS and YFSETQ. The CDR3 totals 15 residues. With 3 bases removed from V and 3 bases from J, the gap between germline ends came to 12 bases. The CDR3: CASSWIPGDTGELFF. The DNA for the CDR3 is TGCGCCAGCAGCTGGATACCAGGCGACACCGGGGAGCTGTTTTTT.

The gene calls are TRBV12-3 or TRBV12-4 and TRBJ2-3, with D perhaps TRBD2 (6 bases). V lost 10 bases to trimming and J lost 7 bases, with 15 bases between them. This CDR3 has 12 amino acids. The CDR3 DNA follows: TGTGCCACTAAGGGTGGGGGGTATACGCAGTATTTT. It specifies CATKGGGYTQYF.

The rearrangement joins TRBV5-1 to TRBJ2-2; a possible D gene is TRBD1 (6 bases). Germline V gene lookup returns CDR1 SGHRS and CDR2 YFSETQ. V was pared by 5 bases and J by 4 bases, with 15 bases between. The CDR3 is 15 residues long. CDR3 DNA sequence: TGCGCCAGCAGTACTGGGACAAAGGGCACCGGGGAGCTGTTTTTT. It yields the protein CASSTGTKGTGELFF. Drawing the rest from reference TRBV5-1 and TRBJ2-2, the complete variable domain is KAGVTQTPRYLIKTRGQQVTLSCSPISGHRSVSWYQQTPGQGLQFLFEYFSETQRNKGNFPGRFSGRQFSNSRSEMNVSTLELGDSALYLCASSTGTKGTGELFFGEGSRLTVL.

The rearrangement joins TRBV9 to TRBJ2-1; D gene uncertain. Germline V gene sequence: CDR1 SGDLS, CDR2 YYNGEE. The V and J ends lost 2 bases and 1 base respectively, with 10 bases between them. This CDR3 has 15 residues. CDR3 sequence (DNA): TGTGCCAGCAGCGTTTCCAGGCGTTCCTACAATGAGCAGTTCTTC. Amino acids: CASSVSRRSYNEQFF.

The chain uses TRBV20-1 and TRBJ1-1, with no clear D. CDR1 and CDR2 (germline): DFQATT, SNEGSKA (reference sequence). V was clipped by 2 bases and J by 8 bases, with 9 bases between them. The CDR3 has 11 amino acids. The CDR3 is CSARMSWEAFF. As DNA, the CDR3 is TGCAGTGCTAGAATGTCGTGGGAAGCTTTCTTT.

This clonotype has more than one count but fewer than ten. Here the CDR3 DNA reads TGTGCCAGCAGTTTAGGTCGGGACACCTACGAGCAGTACTTC. It translates to CASSLGRDTYEQYF. V usage is TRBV12-3 or TRBV12-4 and J usage is TRBJ2-7; TRBD1 might be the D (6 bases). CDR3 length: 14 amino acids. V lost 1 base and J 2 bases, leaving 9 bases between the germline ends.

The gene calls are TRBV27 and TRBJ2-1; perhaps TRBD2 as D (5 bases). The CDR3 is 14 residues long. The germline CDR1 and CDR2 sequences are MNHEY and SMNVEV (reference sequence). V was clipped by 3 bases and J by 6 bases, with 12 bases between them. In DNA form, the CDR3 reads TGTGCCAGCAGTTTTCTAGCACCAAGCAATGAGCAGTTCTTC. Translating gives CASSFLAPSNEQFF.

This clonotype was found a few times. The rearrangement uses TRBV29-1 and TRBJ1-2; possible D gene TRBD1, 5 bases. Trimming pared 7 bases from V and 4 bases from J, leaving 13 bases between. CDR3 size: 12 residues. The germline gives CDR1 SQVTM, CDR2 ANQGSEA. The CDR3 here is CSASERGYGYTF. The DNA of the CDR3 is TGCAGCGCTAGTGAAAGGGGCTATGGCTACACCTTC. Drawing the rest from reference TRBV29-1 and TRBJ1-2, the complete variable domain is SAVISQKPSRDICQRGTSLTIQCQVDSQVTMMFWYRQQPGQSLTLIATANQGSEATYESGFVIDKFPISRPNLTFSTLTVSNMSPEDSSIYLCSASERGYGYTFGSGTRLTVV.

The rearrangement joins TRBV12-3 or TRBV12-4 to TRBJ2-7, with D perhaps TRBD1 (5 bases). CDR3 length: 14 amino acids. The V end lost 3 bases, the J end lost 2 bases, and 11 bases lay between the germline ends. CDR3 DNA sequence: TGTGCCAGCAGTTTCGGCAGGGCCACCTACGAGCAGTACTTC. Its translation: CASSFGRATYEQYF.

The chain combines TRBV4-3 with TRBJ1-2; D gene uncertain. The CDR3 consists of 14 residues. Trimming took off 1 base at V and 2 bases at J, with 8 bases between the two ends. Per the germline V gene, CDR1 is LGHNA and CDR2 is YSLEER. CDR3 region: CASSQVMRNYGYTF. CDR3 in DNA: TGCGCCAGCAGCCAAGTTATGAGAAACTATGGCTACACCTTC.

This chain uses TRBV24-1 with TRBJ2-1, with 14 bases identical to TRBD2. This CDR3 has 16 residues. Germline trimming cut 3 bases from V and 5 bases from J; bases unmatched to any gene: 2. Germline CDR1 reads KGHDR; CDR2 reads SFDVKD. In DNA form, the CDR3 reads TGTGCCACCAGTGATAGGACTAGCGGGGGGAACAATGAGCAGTTCTTC. Residues: CATSDRTSGGNNEQFF.

This clonotype was seen more than once but under ten times. The rearrangement links TRBV6-2 or TRBV6-3 to TRBJ1-6; D is unclear. Trimming cost V 4 bases and J 8 bases, with 18 bases left between them. From germline, CDR1 is MNHEY and CDR2 SVGEGT. There are 16 residues in the CDR3. The CDR3 sequence: CASSSPGGPGDSPLHF. In DNA, the CDR3 is TGTGCCAGCAGTTCACCTGGCGGGCCAGGTGATTCACCCCTCCACTTT.

The J gene is TRBJ1-2, the V gene TRBV7-2; D unresolved. This CDR3 contains 12 residues. CDR1 and CDR2 (germline): SGHTA, FQGNSA. The V end lost 1 base, the J end lost 7 bases, and 7 bases lay between the germline ends. The CDR3 DNA follows: TGTGCCAGCAGCTTAGATCTGTTTGGCTACACCTTC. Protein product: CASSLDLFGYTF.

J is TRBJ2-1 and V is TRBV7-2; 13 bases agree with TRBD2. The CDR3 runs 16 residues. CDR1 and CDR2 from the germline V gene are SGHTA and FQGNSA. J was trimmed by 6 bases and V by 3 bases; bases with no gene match: 5. CDR3: CASSFPLAGGPNEQFF. As DNA, the CDR3 is TGTGCCAGCAGCTTTCCACTAGCGGGAGGGCCCAATGAGCAGTTCTTC.

The V and J genes are TRBV15 and TRBJ1-5; no definite D call. The CDR3 covers 18 residues. From germline, CDR1 is LNHNV and CDR2 YYDKDF (reference sequence). Trimming stripped 0 bases from V and 6 bases from J, with 21 bases between. The CDR3 is CATSRDWPGTPGSQPQHF. CDR3 coding DNA: TGTGCCACCAGCAGAGATTGGCCAGGTACCCCGGGGAGTCAGCCCCAGCATTTT.

Written as DNA, the CDR3 is TGTGCCAGCAGTTTACTAAATCTGGTAGAGGGCGAGCAGTACTTC. It specifies CASSLLNLVEGEQYF. The V and J genes are TRBV12-3 or TRBV12-4 and TRBJ2-7, with a possible D match to TRBD2 (5 bases). The CDR3 extends over 15 amino acids. Trimming took 2 bases from V and 6 from J, leaving 17 bases between them.

This clonotype was recorded a few times. The chain couples TRBV5-1 to TRBJ2-1; no clear D gene. V lost 0 bases and J 0 bases, leaving 16 bases between the germline ends. Germline-derived CDR1 and CDR2 are SGHRS and YFSETQ. The CDR3 is made up of 18 amino acids. The CDR3 loop reads CASSLVSIRHSSYNEQFF. The CDR3 nucleotides are TGCGCCAGCAGCTTGGTGAGTATCAGACACTCCTCCTACAATGAGCAGTTCTTC.

This clonotype was counted a few times. The CDR3 region is CSVEGYRNSGANVLTF. DNA for the CDR3: TGCAGCGTTGAAGGATACAGAAACTCTGGGGCCAACGTCCTGACTTTC. This chain joins TRBV29-1 and TRBJ2-6; D is unclear. This CDR3 contains 16 residues. V lost 1 base to trimming and J lost 0 bases, with 10 bases between them. From germline, CDR1 is SQVTM and CDR2 ANQGSEA.

This clonotype turned up a few times. The rearrangement joins TRBV6-1 to TRBJ2-3; 9 bases agree with TRBD2. The length of the CDR3 is 17 residues. Trimming at V came to 8 bases and at J to 3 bases, leaving 15 bases not matched to a gene. Germline V gene sequence: CDR1 MNHNS, CDR2 SASEGT. The CDR3 nucleotides are TGTGCCAGCTCCCTAGGGGCGGGGGGGCATAGGACAGATACGCAGTATTTT. It encodes CASSLGAGGHRTDTQYF.

The table lists this clonotype with a count of one. The V gene is TRBV6-5, the J gene TRBJ1-2; TRBD1 aligns across 7 bases. The CDR3 sequence is 12 residues long. The V segment lost 6 bases and the J segment 8 bases; nucleotides outside the gene matches: 6. Germline V gene lookup returns CDR1 MNHEY and CDR2 SVGAGI. CDR3 nucleotides: TGTGCCAGCAGCCGCACAGGGGAAGGCTACACCTTC. It specifies CASSRTGEGYTF.

The table lists this clonotype with many counts. V is TRBV12-3 or TRBV12-4 and J is TRBJ1-2; D perhaps matches TRBD1 (5 bases). The CDR3 loop spans 14 amino acids. The V and J ends lost 3 bases and 0 bases respectively, with 8 bases between them. CDR3 in amino acids: CASSFGGANYGYTF. The CDR3 DNA follows: TGTGCCAGCAGTTTCGGGGGAGCTAACTATGGCTACACCTTC.

This clonotype has just a few counts. This chain links TRBV7-2 with TRBJ2-5, with a tentative D call TRBD2 (7 bases). Germline loops: CDR1 SGHTA, CDR2 FQGNSA. Trimming removed 4 bases at V and 5 bases at J, with 14 bases between. CDR3 length: 14 residues. The CDR3 region has the DNA TGTGCCAGCAGCTATGGGGGGGCTATGGAGACCCAGTACTTC. It encodes CASSYGGAMETQYF.

The chain uses TRBV6-5 and TRBJ2-1; D tentatively reads TRBD1 or TRBD2 (5 bases each). This CDR3 spans 16 amino acids. V lost 2 bases to trimming and J lost 7 bases, with 18 bases between them. Germline lookup yields CDR1 MNHEY and CDR2 SVGAGI. In DNA, the CDR3 is TGTGCCAGCAGTTACGGGGCGGGTCAATGGTTGAATGAGCAGTTCTTC. Translating gives CASSYGAGQWLNEQFF.

The V gene is TRBV12-3 or TRBV12-4, the J gene TRBJ2-7; 7 bases align to TRBD1. Losses at the gene ends were 5 bases for V and 4 bases for J; bases not matched to a gene: 11. CDR3 length: 15 amino acids. As DNA, the CDR3 is TGTGCCAGCAGTCCGGCTCTCGACAGGGTATACGAGCAGTACTTC. Translated: CASSPALDRVYEQYF.

This CDR3 reads CAWSGGKNTEAFF. In DNA form, the CDR3 reads TGTGCCTGGAGTGGAGGAAAGAACACTGAAGCTTTCTTT. This sequence joins TRBV30 and TRBJ1-1, with D unresolved. Germline values: CDR1 GTSNPN, CDR2 SVGIG (reference sequence). Trimming removed 1 base at V and 1 base at J, with 7 bases between. The CDR3 totals 13 residues.

In this sample, this clonotype turned up a few times. This rearrangement joins TRBV27 to TRBJ1-3; D might be TRBD1 (5 bases). Germline V lookup: CDR1 MNHEY, CDR2 SMNVEV (reference sequence). V was trimmed by 5 bases and J by 2 bases, leaving 13 bases between them. This CDR3 contains 15 residues. The CDR3 here is CASSKTPGPGNTIYF. CDR3 DNA sequence: TGTGCCAGCAGTAAAACCCCAGGGCCTGGAAACACCATATATTTT.

This clonotype was recorded a few times. This chain uses TRBV20-1 with TRBJ1-5; 8 bases fit TRBD1. J gave up 7 bases and V 3 bases, and 17 bases lay outside the gene matches. Germline values: CDR1 DFQATT, CDR2 SNEGSKA (reference sequence). This CDR3 region has 17 residues. CDR3 bases: TGCAGTGCTAGCCGATCCAGATGGACAGGGCTACGACAGCCCCAGCATTTT. Residues: CSASRSRWTGLRQPQHF.